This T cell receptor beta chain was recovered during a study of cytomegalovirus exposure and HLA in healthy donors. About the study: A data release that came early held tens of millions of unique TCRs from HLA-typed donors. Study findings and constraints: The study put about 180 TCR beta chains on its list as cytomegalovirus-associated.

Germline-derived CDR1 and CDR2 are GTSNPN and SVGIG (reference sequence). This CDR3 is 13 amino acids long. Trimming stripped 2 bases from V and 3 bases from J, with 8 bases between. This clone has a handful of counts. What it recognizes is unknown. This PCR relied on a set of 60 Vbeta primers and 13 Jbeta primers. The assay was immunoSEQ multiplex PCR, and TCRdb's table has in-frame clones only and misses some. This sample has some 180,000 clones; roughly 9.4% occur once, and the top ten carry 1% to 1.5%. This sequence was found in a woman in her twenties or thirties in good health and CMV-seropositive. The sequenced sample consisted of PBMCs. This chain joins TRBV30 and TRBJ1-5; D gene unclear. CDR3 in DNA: TGTGCCTGGAGTCCCGGACTCAATCAGCCCCAGCATTTT. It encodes CAWSPGLNQPQHF.